This T cell receptor beta chain derives from a study of OX40 agonist ivuxolimab in advanced cancers. Study background: Those enrolled were around 87% male, with a mean age of 60 years and ages from roughly 20 to 90. Whole-study results and caveats: Both blood CD4+ and CD8+ T cells showed clonal growth by week 6 at 0.1 to 3.0 mg/kg.

With regard to this clone: Its specificity is unknown.

Systemic immunosuppression or autoimmune disease history was grounds to exclude patients. Blood sampling took place at baseline, cycle 4 day 1, and cycle 7 day 1. Produced via immunoSEQ multiplex PCR; TCRdb's table is partial and in-frame only. The sample has roughly 70,000 clones; around 88% are singletons. CDR3 length: 15 amino acids. Germline V gene lookup returns CDR1 LNHNV and CDR2 YYDKDF (reference sequence). V was shortened by 0 bases and J by 5 bases, with 11 bases between the two germline ends. V is TRBV15 and J is TRBJ2-1; D is possibly TRBD1 (6 bases). The input for sequencing was CD4+ or CD8+ T cells sorted from blood, taken in a trial of the OX40 agonist ivuxolimab. This sequence originates from an adult with an advanced solid tumor such as melanoma, head and neck, liver or kidney cancer. CDR3 protein: CATSREQGHHNEQFF. In DNA form, the CDR3 reads TGTGCCACCAGCAGAGAACAGGGTCACCACAATGAGCAGTTCTTC.